Detailed here is one T cell receptor beta chain. This sample was included in a study of OX40 agonist ivuxolimab in advanced cancers. The wider study: Ivuxolimab, which is an agonistic anti-OX40 (CD134) antibody, was administered to the patients. Dosing consisted of intravenous ivuxolimab at 0.01 to 10 mg/kg every 2 weeks. Those enrolled were approximately 78% male, with a mean age of approximately 60 years and ages from roughly 23 to 79. Melanoma, hepatocellular carcinoma, head and neck or renal cell cancer occurred in dose-escalation patients.

CDR1 and CDR2 from the germline V gene are SGHNT and YYREEE (reference sequence). The V and J ends lost 2 bases and 3 bases respectively, with 12 bases between them. The CDR3 runs 14 residues. Assay: immunoSEQ multiplex PCR; the TCRdb copy retains only in-frame clones and omits some. The sample shows 9,000 to 13,000 clones, roughly 70% of them seen only once. The sequence was collected from an adult with an advanced solid tumor such as melanoma, head and neck, liver or kidney cancer. The chain couples TRBV5-4 to TRBJ2-7, with D possibly being TRBD1 (6 bases). This specimen consisted of CD4+ or CD8+ T cells sorted from blood, obtained in a trial of the OX40 agonist ivuxolimab. Here the CDR3 reads CASSFSGHIYEQYF. CDR3 DNA sequence: TGTGCCAGCAGCTTTTCGGGACACATCTACGAGCAGTACTTC.